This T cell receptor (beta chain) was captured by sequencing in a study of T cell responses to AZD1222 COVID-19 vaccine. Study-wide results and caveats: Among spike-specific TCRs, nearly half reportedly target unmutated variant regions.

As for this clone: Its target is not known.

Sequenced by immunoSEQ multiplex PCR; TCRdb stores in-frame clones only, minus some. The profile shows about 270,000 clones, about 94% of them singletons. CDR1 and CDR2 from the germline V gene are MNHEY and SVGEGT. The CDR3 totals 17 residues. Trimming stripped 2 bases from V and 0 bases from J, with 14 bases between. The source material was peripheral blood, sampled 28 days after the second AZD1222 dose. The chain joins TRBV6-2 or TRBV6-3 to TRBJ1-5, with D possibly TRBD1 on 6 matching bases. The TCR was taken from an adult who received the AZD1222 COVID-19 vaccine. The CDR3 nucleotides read TGTGCCAGCAGTTACGACAGGAGCATTCATAGCAATCAGCCCCAGCATTTT. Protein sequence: CASSYDRSIHSNQPQHF.